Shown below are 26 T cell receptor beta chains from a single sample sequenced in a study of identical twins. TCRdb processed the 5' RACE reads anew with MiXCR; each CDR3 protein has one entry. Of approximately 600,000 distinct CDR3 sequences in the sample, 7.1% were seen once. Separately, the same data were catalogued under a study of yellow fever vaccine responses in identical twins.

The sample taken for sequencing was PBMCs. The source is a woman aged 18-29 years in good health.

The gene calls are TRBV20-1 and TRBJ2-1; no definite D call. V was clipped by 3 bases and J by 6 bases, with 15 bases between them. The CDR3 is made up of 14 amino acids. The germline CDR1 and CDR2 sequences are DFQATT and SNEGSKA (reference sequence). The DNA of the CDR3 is TGCAGTGCTAGGCCCGAAAAATCTTTCAATGAGCAGTTCTTC. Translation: CSARPEKSFNEQFF.

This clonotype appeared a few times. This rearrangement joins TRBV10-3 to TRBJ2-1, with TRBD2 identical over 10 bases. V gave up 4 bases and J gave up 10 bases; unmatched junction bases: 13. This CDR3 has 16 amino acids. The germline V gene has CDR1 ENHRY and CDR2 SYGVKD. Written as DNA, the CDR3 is TGTGCCATCAGTGCTCCTAGCGGGAGCTCTAATCCCGAGCAGTTCTTC. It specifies CAISAPSGSSNPEQFF.

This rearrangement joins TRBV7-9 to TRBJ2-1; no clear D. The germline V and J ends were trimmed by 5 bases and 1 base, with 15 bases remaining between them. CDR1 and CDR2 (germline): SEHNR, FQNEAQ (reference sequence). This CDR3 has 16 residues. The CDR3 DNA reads TGTGCCAGCAGCGCAAACATCCCGGGTTCCTACAATGAGCAGTTCTTC. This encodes CASSANIPGSYNEQFF.

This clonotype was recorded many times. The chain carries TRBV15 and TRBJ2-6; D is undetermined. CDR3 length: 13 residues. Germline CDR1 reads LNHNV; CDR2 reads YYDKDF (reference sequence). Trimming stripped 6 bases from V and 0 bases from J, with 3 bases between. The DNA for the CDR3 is TGTGCCACCAGTCCCTCTGGGGCCAACGTCCTGACTTTC. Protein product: CATSPSGANVLTF.

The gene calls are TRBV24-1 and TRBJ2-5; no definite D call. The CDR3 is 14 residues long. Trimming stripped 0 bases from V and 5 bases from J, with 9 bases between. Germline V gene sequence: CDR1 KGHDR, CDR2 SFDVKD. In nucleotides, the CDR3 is TGTGCCACCAGTGATTTGCGCCGTGAGGAGACCCAGTACTTC. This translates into CATSDLRREETQYF.

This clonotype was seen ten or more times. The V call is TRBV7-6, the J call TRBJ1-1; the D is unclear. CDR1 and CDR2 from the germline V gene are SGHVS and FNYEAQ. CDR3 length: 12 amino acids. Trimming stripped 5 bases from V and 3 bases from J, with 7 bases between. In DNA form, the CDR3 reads TGTGCCAGCAGCAATGAATACACTGAAGCTTTCTTT. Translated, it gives CASSNEYTEAFF.

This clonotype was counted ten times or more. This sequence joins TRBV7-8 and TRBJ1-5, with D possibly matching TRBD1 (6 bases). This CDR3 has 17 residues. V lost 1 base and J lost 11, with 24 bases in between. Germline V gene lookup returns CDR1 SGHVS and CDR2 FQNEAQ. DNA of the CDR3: TGTGCCAGCAGCTTAGGCCCACAACCTCGACAGGTCGCGTCCCAGCATTTT. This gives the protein CASSLGPQPRQVASQHF.

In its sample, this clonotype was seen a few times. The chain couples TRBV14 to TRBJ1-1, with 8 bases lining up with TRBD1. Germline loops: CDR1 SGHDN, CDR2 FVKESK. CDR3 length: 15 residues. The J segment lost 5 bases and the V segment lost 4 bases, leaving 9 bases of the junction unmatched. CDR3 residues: CASSPTTGVRTEAFF. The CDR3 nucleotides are TGTGCCAGCAGCCCCACGACAGGGGTGAGGACTGAAGCTTTCTTT. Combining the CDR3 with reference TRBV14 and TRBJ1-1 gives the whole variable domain EAGVTQFPSHSVIEKGQTVTLRCDPISGHDNLYWYRRVMGKEIKFLLHFVKESKQDESGMPNNRFLAERTGGTYSTLKVQPAELEDSGVYFCASSPTTGVRTEAFFGQGTRLTVV.

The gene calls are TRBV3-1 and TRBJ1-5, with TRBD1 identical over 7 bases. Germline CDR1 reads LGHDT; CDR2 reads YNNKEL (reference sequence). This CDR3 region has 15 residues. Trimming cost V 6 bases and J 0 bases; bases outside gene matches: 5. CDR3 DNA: TGTGCCAGCAGTATAACAGGGGATAGCAATCAGCCCCAGCATTTT. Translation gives CASSITGDSNQPQHF.

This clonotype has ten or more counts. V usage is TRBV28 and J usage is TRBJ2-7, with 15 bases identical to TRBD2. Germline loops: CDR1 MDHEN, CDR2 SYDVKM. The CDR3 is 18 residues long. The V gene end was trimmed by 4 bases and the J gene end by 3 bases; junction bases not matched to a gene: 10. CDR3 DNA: TGTGCCAGCAGTTCGCCGGGACTAGCGGGAGGTAAAGGCTACGAGCAGTACTTC. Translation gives CASSSPGLAGGKGYEQYF.

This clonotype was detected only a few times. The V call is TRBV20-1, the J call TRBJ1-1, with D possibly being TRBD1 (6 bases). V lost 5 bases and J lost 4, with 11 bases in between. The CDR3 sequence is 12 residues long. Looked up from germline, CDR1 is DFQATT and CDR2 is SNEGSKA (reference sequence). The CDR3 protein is CSAYRVITEAFF. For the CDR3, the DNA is TGCAGTGCTTACAGGGTTATCACTGAAGCTTTCTTT.

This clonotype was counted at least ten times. In nucleotides, the CDR3 is TGCGCCAGCAGTGCCGGGACAGGACTTGATGAGCAGTTCTTC. Translating it yields CASSAGTGLDEQFF. The V gene is TRBV5-1, the J gene TRBJ2-1, with 8 positions matching TRBD1. Germline CDR1 SGHRS, CDR2 YFSETQ. The ends lost 5 bases at V and 8 bases at J; junction bases unmatched: 9. The CDR3 is made up of 14 amino acids.

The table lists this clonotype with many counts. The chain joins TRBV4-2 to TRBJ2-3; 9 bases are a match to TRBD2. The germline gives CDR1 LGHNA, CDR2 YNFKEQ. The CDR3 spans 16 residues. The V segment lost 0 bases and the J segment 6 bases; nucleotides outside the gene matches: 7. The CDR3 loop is CASSQDPAGGEDTQYF. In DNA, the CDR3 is TGTGCCAGCAGCCAAGATCCAGCGGGAGGAGAGGATACGCAGTATTTT.

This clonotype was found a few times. The CDR3 DNA sequence: TGCAGTGCTGGCAAGGGGGTGGGCACAGATACGCAGTATTTT. This translates into CSAGKGVGTDTQYF. The rearrangement links TRBV20-1 to TRBJ2-3, with D tentatively TRBD1 (6 bases). V lost 5 bases and J 1 base, leaving 13 bases between the germline ends. The germline CDR1 and CDR2 sequences are DFQATT and SNEGSKA (reference sequence). The CDR3 loop spans 14 amino acids.

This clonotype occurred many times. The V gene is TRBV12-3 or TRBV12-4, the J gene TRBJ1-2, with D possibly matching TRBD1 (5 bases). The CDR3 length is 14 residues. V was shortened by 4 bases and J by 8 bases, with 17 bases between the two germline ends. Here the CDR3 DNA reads TGTGCCAGCAGTTCCAGGTCCGGAAGGGGAGGCTACACCTTC. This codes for CASSSRSGRGGYTF.

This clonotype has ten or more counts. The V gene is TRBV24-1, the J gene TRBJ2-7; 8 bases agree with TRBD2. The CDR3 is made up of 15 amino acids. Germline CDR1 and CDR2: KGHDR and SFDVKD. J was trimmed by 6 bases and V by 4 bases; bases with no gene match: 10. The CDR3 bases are TGTGCCACCAGTGACCCCGAACGGGAGGGCCTCGAGCAGTACTTC. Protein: CATSDPEREGLEQYF.

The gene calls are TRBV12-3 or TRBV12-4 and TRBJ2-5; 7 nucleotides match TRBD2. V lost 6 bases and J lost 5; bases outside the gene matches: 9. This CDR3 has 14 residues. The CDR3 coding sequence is TGTGCCAGCAGCCCCGGCGGGGGAGCGGAGACCCAGTACTTC. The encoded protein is CASSPGGGAETQYF.

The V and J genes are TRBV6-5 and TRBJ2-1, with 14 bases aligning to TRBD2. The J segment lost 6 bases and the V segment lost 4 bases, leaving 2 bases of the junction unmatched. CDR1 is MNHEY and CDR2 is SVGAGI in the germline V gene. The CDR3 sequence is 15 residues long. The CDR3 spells CASSWGTSGSNEQFF. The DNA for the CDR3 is TGTGCCAGCAGTTGGGGGACTAGCGGGAGCAATGAGCAGTTCTTC.

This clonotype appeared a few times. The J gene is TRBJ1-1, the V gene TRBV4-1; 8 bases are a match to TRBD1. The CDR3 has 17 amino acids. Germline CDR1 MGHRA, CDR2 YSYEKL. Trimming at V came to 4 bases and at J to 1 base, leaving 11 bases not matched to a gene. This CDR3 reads CASSPRGQGVRNTEAFF. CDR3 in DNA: TGCGCCAGCAGCCCGCGTGGACAGGGAGTTAGGAACACTGAAGCTTTCTTT.

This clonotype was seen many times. This chain's CDR3 is CATSRVGDRKISGANVLTF. The CDR3 DNA is TGTGCCACCAGCAGAGTGGGGGACAGAAAGATCTCTGGGGCCAACGTCCTGACTTTC. V gene TRBV15 combines with J gene TRBJ2-6, with 7 bases lining up with TRBD1. Germline V gives CDR1 LNHNV, CDR2 YYDKDF (reference sequence). The CDR3 length is 19 residues. With V trimmed by 1 base and J by 0 bases, 9 bases remained unmatched. The variable domain in full, with the rest retrieved from reference TRBV15 and TRBJ2-6, is DAMVIQNPRYQVTQFGKPVTLSCSQTLNHNVMYWYQQKSSQAPKLLFHYYDKDFNNEADTPDNFQSRRPNTSFCFLDIRSPGLGDTAMYLCATSRVGDRKISGANVLTFGAGSRLTVL.

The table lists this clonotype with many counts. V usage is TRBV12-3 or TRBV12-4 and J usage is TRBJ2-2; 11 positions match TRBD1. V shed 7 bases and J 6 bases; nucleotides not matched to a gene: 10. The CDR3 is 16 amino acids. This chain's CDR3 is CASTTSEGQGAGELFF. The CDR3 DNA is TGTGCCAGCACCACCTCAGAGGGACAGGGGGCCGGGGAGCTGTTTTTT.

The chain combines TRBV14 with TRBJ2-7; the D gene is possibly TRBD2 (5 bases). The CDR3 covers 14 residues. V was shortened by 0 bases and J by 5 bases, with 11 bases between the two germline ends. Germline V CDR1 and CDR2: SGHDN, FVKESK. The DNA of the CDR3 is TGTGCCAGCAGCCAAGATATCAGAGGGAACGAGCAGTACTTC. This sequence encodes CASSQDIRGNEQYF.

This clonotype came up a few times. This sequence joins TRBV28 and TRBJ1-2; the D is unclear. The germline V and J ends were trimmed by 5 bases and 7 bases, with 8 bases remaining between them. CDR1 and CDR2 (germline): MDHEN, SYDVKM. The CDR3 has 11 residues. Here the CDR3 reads CASSKSVGYTF. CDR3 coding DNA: TGTGCCAGCAGTAAATCGGTTGGCTACACCTTC.

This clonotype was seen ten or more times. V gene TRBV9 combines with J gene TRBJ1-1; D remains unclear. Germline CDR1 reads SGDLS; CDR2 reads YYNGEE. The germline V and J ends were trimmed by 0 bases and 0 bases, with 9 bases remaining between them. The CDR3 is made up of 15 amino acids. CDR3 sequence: CASSVVGTMNTEAFF. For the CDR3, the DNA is TGTGCCAGCAGCGTAGTGGGTACGATGAACACTGAAGCTTTCTTT.

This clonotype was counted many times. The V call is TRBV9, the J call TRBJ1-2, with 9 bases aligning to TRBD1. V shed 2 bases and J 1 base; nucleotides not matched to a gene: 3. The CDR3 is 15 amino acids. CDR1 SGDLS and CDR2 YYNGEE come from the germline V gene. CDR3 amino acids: CASSVSGQGNYGYTF. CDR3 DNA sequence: TGTGCCAGCAGCGTCTCGGGACAGGGTAACTATGGCTACACCTTC.

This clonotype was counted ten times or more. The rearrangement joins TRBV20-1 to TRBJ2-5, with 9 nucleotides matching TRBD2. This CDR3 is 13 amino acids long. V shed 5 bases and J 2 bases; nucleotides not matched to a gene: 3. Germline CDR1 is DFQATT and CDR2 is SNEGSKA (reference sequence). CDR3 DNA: TGCAGTGCTCTAACTAGCGGGCAAGAGACCCAGTACTTC. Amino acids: CSALTSGQETQYF.